A selection of T cell receptor beta chains follows, all from one sample in a study of early T cells in non-severe SARS-CoV-2 infection. Each CDR3 protein gets one entry after TCRdb re-called the 5' RACE reads with MiXCR. Among about 80,000 distinct CDR3 sequences listed, about 16% were seen once. The sequencing sample was made of whole blood. The receptors were gathered from an adult who was a healthcare worker with PCR-confirmed SARS-CoV-2 infection or an uninfected control (not recorded which). Both conserved end residues are part of each CDR3. A D gene is named only where the DNA matches it firmly. Clone size is stated in some rows and not others, as once, few, many or a class when expanded.

j_gene	v_gene	d_gene	abundance	CDR3aa	CDR3nt
TRBJ1-1	TRBV7-9	TRBD1	NA	CASSLALTGGTEAFF	TGTGCCAGCAGCTTAGCCTTGACAGGGGGCACTGAAGCTTTCTTT
TRBJ2-2	TRBV7-3	NA	many	CASSPFSAGELFF	TGTGCCAGCAGTCCCTTTTCGGCCGGGGAGCTGTTTTTT
TRBJ2-1	TRBV4-2	TRBD2	NA	CASSQGGTSGYNEQFF	TGTGCCAGCAGCCAAGGTGGGACTAGCGGTTACAATGAGCAGTTCTTC
TRBJ2-7	TRBV6-5	NA	NA	CASSPGEGTYEQYF	TGTGCCAGCAGTCCAGGGGAGGGCACCTACGAGCAGTACTTC
TRBJ1-1	TRBV7-9	NA	many	CASSLSPHPEAFF	TGTGCCAGCAGCTTATCCCCCCACCCTGAAGCTTTCTTT
TRBJ2-1	TRBV6-6	TRBD2	many	CASRRLAGGSSYNEQFF	TGTGCCAGCAGGCGACTAGCGGGGGGCTCCTCCTACAATGAGCAGTTCTTC
TRBJ1-1	TRBV5-5	NA	NA	CASSLWIGENTEAFF	TGTGCCAGCAGCTTGTGGATAGGAGAGAACACTGAAGCTTTCTTT
TRBJ2-7	TRBV11-3	TRBD2	NA	CASSLMAGEAEQYF	TGTGCCAGCAGCTTAATGGCGGGGGAGGCCGAGCAGTACTTC
TRBJ1-6	TRBV18	TRBD1	NA	CASSRDRTGGQTLHF	TGTGCCAGCTCACGGGACCGGACAGGAGGCCAAACCCTCCACTTT
TRBJ2-5	TRBV14	TRBD1	NA	CASSSRDRDIGWETQYF	TGTGCCAGCAGCTCGCGTGACAGGGACATCGGTTGGGAGACCCAGTACTTC
TRBJ2-1	TRBV30	NA	many	CACPGSGNNEQFF	TGTGCCTGCCCAGGTAGCGGCAACAATGAGCAGTTCTTC
TRBJ2-3	TRBV20-1	NA	many	CSARVSTDTQYF	TGCAGTGCTAGGGTTAGCACAGATACGCAGTATTTT
TRBJ1-6	TRBV20-1	NA	few	CSARISGLGTYSPLHF	TGCAGTGCTAGGATTTCAGGCCTTGGGACCTATTCACCCCTCCACTTT
TRBJ1-5	TRBV18	NA	NA	CASSSSTDQPQHF	TGTGCCAGCTCATCCTCAACAGATCAGCCCCAGCATTTT
TRBJ2-3	TRBV15	NA	few	CATSRDPFLGGTQYF	TGTGCCACCAGCAGAGATCCGTTCTTAGGGGGTACGCAGTATTTT
TRBJ2-1	TRBV5-1	NA	NA	CASSLGPGYEQFF	TGCGCCAGCAGCTTGGGCCCTGGATACGAGCAGTTCTTC
TRBJ1-1	TRBV11-3	NA	NA	CASSSYEMGEAFF	TGTGCCAGCAGCTCCTACGAGATGGGGGAGGCTTTCTTT
TRBJ2-7	TRBV5-1	NA	NA	CASSLAGDPSYEQYF	TGCGCCAGCAGCTTGGCGGGGGACCCCTCCTACGAGCAGTACTTC
TRBJ1-2	TRBV28	NA	NA	CASSFSWGYTF	TGTGCCAGCAGTTTTAGCTGGGGCTACACCTTC
TRBJ2-7	TRBV7-3	NA	few	CASSQGLGAWQYF	TGTGCCAGCAGCCAAGGTCTCGGGGCATGGCAGTACTTC
TRBJ2-7	TRBV5-1	NA	NA	CASSLGTPAEEQYF	TGCGCCAGCAGCTTGGGGACACCCGCCGAGGAGCAGTACTTC
TRBJ2-7	TRBV10-3	TRBD2	few	CAISGGLAGGHNEQYF	TGTGCCATCAGTGGGGGACTAGCGGGAGGGCATAACGAGCAGTACTTC
TRBJ2-1	TRBV20-1	TRBD2	few	CSARPTSGEDMDEQFF	TGCAGTGCTAGACCCACTAGCGGAGAAGATATGGATGAGCAGTTCTTC
TRBJ2-5	TRBV10-1	NA	few	CASSPDRYQETQYF	TGCGCCAGCAGTCCTGACAGGTACCAAGAGACCCAGTACTTC
TRBJ2-5	TRBV29-1	NA	few	CSVVGVSAQETQYF	TGCAGCGTTGTGGGAGTCTCAGCGCAAGAGACCCAGTACTTC
TRBJ2-3	TRBV5-6	NA	few	CASSSGTRRADTQYF	TGTGCCAGCAGCTCTGGGACACGAAGGGCGGATACGCAGTATTTT
TRBJ2-5	TRBV11-2	NA	NA	CASSFFRGETQYF	TGTGCCAGCAGCTTCTTTCGGGGTGAGACCCAGTACTTC
TRBJ1-2	TRBV28	NA	many	CASSLRNGYTF	TGTGCCAGCAGTTTAAGGAATGGCTACACCTTC
TRBJ1-6	TRBV7-2	NA	few	CASSLGRGLGSPLHF	TGTGCCAGCAGCTTAGGTCGGGGTTTAGGTTCACCCCTCCACTTT
TRBJ1-5	TRBV19	TRBD1	few	CASTRYGTANQPQHF	TGTGCCAGTACCCGATACGGGACAGCCAATCAGCCCCAGCATTTT
TRBJ1-2	TRBV12-3/TRBV12-4	NA	NA	CASRPSGIGYGYTF	TGTGCCAGCAGACCCTCGGGAATTGGCTATGGCTACACCTTC
TRBJ2-2	TRBV7-6	TRBD2	NA	CASSLVPAGGSTGELFF	TGTGCCAGCAGCTTAGTACCAGCGGGAGGGTCCACCGGGGAGCTGTTTTTT
TRBJ2-1	TRBV29-1	TRBD2	NA	CSVSPGGSSYNEQFF	TGCAGCGTTAGTCCGGGAGGGAGCTCCTACAATGAGCAGTTCTTC
TRBJ1-2	TRBV29-1	TRBD1	few	CSVGLQGAYGYTF	TGCAGCGTTGGATTACAGGGGGCCTATGGCTACACCTTC
TRBJ2-7	TRBV18	NA	NA	CASSPRAGPGSIAYEQYF	TGTGCCAGCTCGCCGCGGGCAGGCCCGGGAAGTATCGCCTACGAGCAGTACTTC
TRBJ1-1	TRBV11-3	NA	many	CASSSPGGPTEAFF	TGTGCCAGCAGTTCGCCGGGGGGCCCGACTGAAGCTTTCTTT
TRBJ1-5	TRBV27	NA	many	CASSRRSFPAGDNQPQHF	TGTGCCAGCAGTCGACGCAGTTTTCCGGCAGGGGACAATCAGCCCCAGCATTTT
TRBJ1-2	TRBV19	NA	few	CATVTQGIGYTF	TGTGCCACCGTAACACAGGGAATTGGCTACACCTTC
TRBJ2-3	TRBV5-1	TRBD1	few	CASSPKTGGFDTQYF	TGCGCCAGCAGCCCGAAGACAGGGGGCTTTGATACGCAGTATTTT
TRBJ2-3	TRBV20-1	TRBD1	few	CSAGQVNGVGGTQYF	TGCAGTGCGGGACAGGTTAACGGAGTGGGGGGTACGCAGTATTTT
TRBJ1-1	TRBV9	NA	few	CASSRLSGARNTEAFF	TGTGCCAGCAGTCGTTTATCAGGGGCGAGGAACACTGAAGCTTTCTTT
TRBJ2-1	TRBV30	NA	NA	CAWRGMDISYNEQFF	TGTGCCTGGAGGGGGATGGATATCTCCTACAATGAGCAGTTCTTC
TRBJ2-7	TRBV19	TRBD1	NA	CASSSRQGYEQYF	TGTGCCAGTAGTTCGAGACAGGGCTACGAGCAGTACTTC
TRBJ2-7	TRBV10-3	NA	NA	CAISSEVGYEQYF	TGTGCCATCAGCTCCGAGGTGGGCTACGAGCAGTACTTC
TRBJ2-7	TRBV11-3	NA	NA	CASSYSSGRTGPYEQYF	TGTGCCAGCAGCTACTCCAGTGGCCGGACGGGACCCTACGAGCAGTACTTC
TRBJ1-2	TRBV20-1	NA	few	CSARDPGPRLYGYTF	TGCAGTGCTAGAGATCCGGGACCGAGACTCTATGGCTACACCTTC
TRBJ1-1	TRBV11-3	NA	NA	CASSQKRNTEAFF	TGTGCCAGCAGCCAAAAAAGGAACACTGAAGCTTTCTTT
TRBJ2-7	TRBV7-9	TRBD2	NA	CASSLGEGTYEQYF	TGTGCCAGCAGCTTAGGGGAGGGGACCTACGAGCAGTACTTC
TRBJ2-2	TRBV7-7	NA	many	CASSTARNTGELFF	TGTGCTAGCAGCACCGCTAGGAACACCGGGGAGCTGTTTTTT
TRBJ2-3	TRBV12-3/TRBV12-4	TRBD2	NA	CASSPGPLAGATDTQYF	TGTGCCAGCAGTCCAGGCCCGTTAGCGGGGGCCACAGATACGCAGTATTTT
TRBJ1-3	TRBV3-1	TRBD1	NA	CASSQGQSNSGNTIYF	TGTGCCAGCAGCCAGGGACAGTCAAACTCTGGAAACACCATATATTTT
TRBJ2-5	TRBV27	NA	NA	CASSLLPGGEETQYF	TGTGCCAGCAGCCTCCTCCCCGGGGGAGAAGAGACCCAGTACTTC
TRBJ1-2	TRBV27	TRBD1	NA	CASSWRQGAARGYTF	TGTGCCAGCAGTTGGAGACAGGGGGCGGCGCGGGGCTACACCTTC
TRBJ2-7	TRBV25-1	NA	NA	CASSGAGRYEQYF	TGTGCCAGCAGTGGGGCAGGGAGGTACGAGCAGTACTTC